Listed below are T cell receptor beta chains from one sample, sequenced in a study of identifying expanded T cells in peripheral blood. Produced via immunoSEQ multiplex PCR; TCRdb's table is partial and in-frame only. The table has tens of thousands of clones, 89% seen once. The sample taken for sequencing was blood. Source of these receptors: a person aged 18 to 75 in good health. CDR3s include the opening cysteine and the closing phenylalanine or tryptophan. Fields, in order: J gene, D gene, clone size, V gene, CDR3 DNA, CDR3 protein. D genes are given only for firm matches. Clone size, where shown, is once, few, many, or a class for clones that have expanded.

J: TRBJ2-5
D: TRBD2
size: once
V: TRBV5-4
DNA: TGTGCCAGCAGCTTGTGGGGACTAGCGGGAGCGGGGGTTCAAGAGACCCAGTACTTC
CDR3: CASSLWGLAGAGVQETQYF

J: TRBJ2-1
D: NA
size: NA
V: TRBV6-4
DNA: TGTGCCAGCAGTGACTCCTCTCGCAATGAGCAGTTCTTC
CDR3: CASSDSSRNEQFF

J: TRBJ2-3
D: NA
size: NA
V: TRBV2
DNA: TGTGCCAGCAGTGGGGCCTTCCCAGATACGCAGTATTTT
CDR3: CASSGAFPDTQYF

J: TRBJ1-1
D: NA
size: NA
V: TRBV9
DNA: TGTGCCAGCAGGGAGTGGGGGCCTAACACTGAAGCTTTCTTT
CDR3: CASREWGPNTEAFF

J: TRBJ2-5
D: NA
size: NA
V: TRBV7-7
DNA: TGTGCCAGCAGCTTAGGTTCAGGGCGCCAAGAGACCCAGTACTTC
CDR3: CASSLGSGRQETQYF

J: TRBJ2-4
D: NA
size: NA
V: TRBV18
DNA: TGTGCCAGCTCACCACCCTCAGCCAAAAACATTCAGTACTTC
CDR3: CASSPPSAKNIQYF

J: TRBJ2-7
D: NA
size: NA
V: TRBV23-1
DNA: TGCGCCAGCACCCCGGGAGTGGACGAGCAGTACTTC
CDR3: CASTPGVDEQYF

J: TRBJ2-3
D: NA
size: NA
V: TRBV7-2
DNA: TGTGCCAGCAGTTTCACAGATACGCAGTATTTT
CDR3: CASSFTDTQYF

J: TRBJ2-1
D: TRBD1
size: NA
V: TRBV6-6
DNA: TGTGCCAGCAGTTACAGTAGGGGGCTCAATGAGCAGTTCTTC
CDR3: CASSYSRGLNEQFF

J: TRBJ1-6
D: TRBD1
size: NA
V: TRBV5-4
DNA: TGTGCCAGCAGCAGGGGGCAAGAAAATTCACCCCTCCACTTT
CDR3: CASSRGQENSPLHF

J: TRBJ2-7
D: TRBD2
size: NA
V: TRBV6-6
DNA: TGTGCCAGCAGTTACGGGACTAGCGGGACCTACGAGCAGTACTTC
CDR3: CASSYGTSGTYEQYF

J: TRBJ2-1
D: NA
size: NA
V: TRBV2
DNA: TGTGCCAGCAGTATTCGGGAACGCTACAATGAGCAGTTCTTC
CDR3: CASSIRERYNEQFF

J: TRBJ2-7
D: NA
size: NA
V: TRBV29-1
DNA: TGCAGCGTCAGGACTCACCAGCAGTACTTC
CDR3: CSVRTHQQYF

J: TRBJ2-1
D: TRBD2
size: NA
V: TRBV4-3
DNA: TGCGCCAGCAGCCAAGATCGTGGCGGGGGGGACAATGAGCAGTTCTTC
CDR3: CASSQDRGGGDNEQFF

J: TRBJ2-3
D: NA
size: NA
V: TRBV7-9
DNA: TGTGCCAGCAGCCTAAGGACCGCCACAGATACGCAGTATTTT
CDR3: CASSLRTATDTQYF

J: TRBJ1-5
D: TRBD1
size: NA
V: TRBV2
DNA: TGTGCCTGCCGGGACAGTAGCAATCAGCCCCAGCATTTT
CDR3: CACRDSSNQPQHF

J: TRBJ2-7
D: TRBD1
size: NA
V: TRBV6-5
DNA: TGTGCCAGCAGTGGAGTCTCAGGGGGCGAGCAGTACTTC
CDR3: CASSGVSGGEQYF

J: TRBJ1-1
D: NA
size: once
V: TRBV7-2
DNA: TGTGCCAGCAGCTCGCCTTTATTAGCTTTCTTT
CDR3: CASSSPLLAFF

J: TRBJ2-7
D: NA
size: NA
V: TRBV5-4
DNA: TGTGCCAGCAGCTCAACAGGAATTGGAGAGCAGTACTTC
CDR3: CASSSTGIGEQYF

J: TRBJ1-6
D: NA
size: NA
V: TRBV2
DNA: TGTGCCAGCGTCGGAGCCGCGAGCTCCTATAATTCACCCCTCCACTTT
CDR3: CASVGAASSYNSPLHF

J: TRBJ2-1
D: NA
size: NA
V: TRBV14
DNA: TGTGCCAGCAGCCGGATCCGACTCCCGTCATACAATGAGCAGTTCTTC
CDR3: CASSRIRLPSYNEQFF

J: TRBJ2-1
D: NA
size: once
V: TRBV28
DNA: TGTGCCAGCAGTTTGGTGGGGGGCCCCCCCGACAATGAGCAGTTCTTC
CDR3: CASSLVGGPPDNEQFF

J: TRBJ2-2
D: NA
size: NA
V: TRBV5-5
DNA: TGTGCCAGCAGCTTGTGGCCCTTTGGGGACGCCGGGGAGCTGTTTTTT
CDR3: CASSLWPFGDAGELFF

J: TRBJ2-2
D: NA
size: NA
V: TRBV6-5
DNA: TGTGCCAGCAGTTACTCTGGCAGGGGAAACACCGGGGAGCTGTTTTTT
CDR3: CASSYSGRGNTGELFF

J: TRBJ2-7
D: TRBD2
size: NA
V: TRBV4-3
DNA: TGCGCCAGCAGCCAAGTCGGGGGAGGGAGCGGCGAGCAGTACTTC
CDR3: CASSQVGGGSGEQYF

J: TRBJ2-7
D: NA
size: NA
V: TRBV27
DNA: TGTGCCAGCAGTTTATTTTTCAACTCCTACGAGCAGTACTTC
CDR3: CASSLFFNSYEQYF

J: TRBJ2-4
D: NA
size: NA
V: TRBV19
DNA: TGTGCCAGTAGTTCCCGACAGGCCGGATCAAAAAACATTCAGTACTTC
CDR3: CASSSRQAGSKNIQYF

J: TRBJ2-5
D: NA
size: NA
V: TRBV5-6
DNA: TGTGCCAGCAGCTTTGGGGGCTACCAAGAGACCCAGTACTTC
CDR3: CASSFGGYQETQYF

J: TRBJ2-7
D: TRBD2
size: few
V: TRBV5-1
DNA: TGCGCCAGCAGCTGGAAGACTAGCGGGAACACCTACGAGCAGTACTTC
CDR3: CASSWKTSGNTYEQYF

J: TRBJ2-1
D: TRBD2
size: NA
V: TRBV25-1
DNA: TGTGCCAGCAGTGAATGGTCTAGCGGAAACAATGAGCAGTTCTTC
CDR3: CASSEWSSGNNEQFF

J: TRBJ1-3
D: TRBD1
size: NA
V: TRBV19
DNA: TGTGCCACAGGGACAGGGCAAGGAAACACCATATATTTT
CDR3: CATGTGQGNTIYF

J: TRBJ1-3
D: NA
size: NA
V: TRBV15
DNA: TGTGCCACCAGCGGAGACAGGTCTGGAAACACCATATATTTT
CDR3: CATSGDRSGNTIYF

J: TRBJ1-1
D: NA
size: NA
V: TRBV19
DNA: TGTGCCAGTAGAGAAATCAGGGGCGGGAACACTGAAGCTTTCTTT
CDR3: CASREIRGGNTEAFF